The entry below describes one T cell receptor (beta chain). No antigen is known for it. From germline, CDR1 is LNHDA and CDR2 SQIVND (reference sequence). V was shortened by 7 bases and J by 7 bases, with 22 bases between the two germline ends. The CDR3 is made up of 15 amino acids. This sample is drawn from a study of Tregs in tolerant kidney transplant recipients. As for the study in general: CD4+CD25+CD127- cells came from approximately three-day belatacept mixed lymphocyte reactions, some with approximately 5-day graft donor restimulation.

Profiled with immunoSEQ multiplex PCR; TCRdb holds only in-frame clones, not every one. In the table there are 35,000 to 50,000 clones, over 95% of which are singletons. Sequencing used Tregs from blood cultured with allogeneic cells. This receptor was taken from a human donor in good health. This chain joins TRBV19 and TRBJ1-2; tentatively, D is TRBD1 (6 bases). The CDR3 sequence is CASTYQAGASSGYTF. DNA of the CDR3: TGTGCCAGTACCTACCAGGCGGGGGCGTCTAGTGGCTACACCTTC.